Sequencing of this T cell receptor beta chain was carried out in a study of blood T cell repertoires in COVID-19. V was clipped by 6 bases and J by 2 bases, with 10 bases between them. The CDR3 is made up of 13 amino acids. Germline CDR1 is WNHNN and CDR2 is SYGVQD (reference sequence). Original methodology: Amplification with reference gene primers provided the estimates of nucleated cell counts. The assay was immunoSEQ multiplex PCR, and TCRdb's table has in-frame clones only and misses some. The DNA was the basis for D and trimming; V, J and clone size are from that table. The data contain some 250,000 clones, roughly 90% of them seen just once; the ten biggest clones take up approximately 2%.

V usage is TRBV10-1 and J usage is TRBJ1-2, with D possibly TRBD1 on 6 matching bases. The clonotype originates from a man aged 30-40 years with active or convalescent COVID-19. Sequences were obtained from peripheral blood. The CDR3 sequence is CASSPDRNYGYTF. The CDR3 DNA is TGCGCCAGCAGCCCTGACAGGAACTATGGCTACACCTTC.